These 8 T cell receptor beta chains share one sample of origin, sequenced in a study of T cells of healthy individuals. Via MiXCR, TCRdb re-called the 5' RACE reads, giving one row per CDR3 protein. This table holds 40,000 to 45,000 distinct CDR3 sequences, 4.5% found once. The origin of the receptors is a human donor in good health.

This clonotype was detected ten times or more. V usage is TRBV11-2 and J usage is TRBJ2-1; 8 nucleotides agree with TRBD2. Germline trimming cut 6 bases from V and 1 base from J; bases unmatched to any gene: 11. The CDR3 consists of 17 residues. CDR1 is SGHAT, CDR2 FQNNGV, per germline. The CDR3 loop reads CASSFTQREISYNEQFF. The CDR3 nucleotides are TGTGCCAGCAGTTTTACCCAGCGGGAGATTTCCTACAATGAGCAGTTCTTC. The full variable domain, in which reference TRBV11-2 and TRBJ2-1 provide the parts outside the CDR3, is EAGVAQSPRYKIIEKRQSVAFWCNPISGHATLYWYQQILGQGPKLLIQFQNNGVVDDSQLPKDRFSAERLKGVDSTLKIQPAKLEDSAVYLCASSFTQREISYNEQFFGPGTRLTVL.

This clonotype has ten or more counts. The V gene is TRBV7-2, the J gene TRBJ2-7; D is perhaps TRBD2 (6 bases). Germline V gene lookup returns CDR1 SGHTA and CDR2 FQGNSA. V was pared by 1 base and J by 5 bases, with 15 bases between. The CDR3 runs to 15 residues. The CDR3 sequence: CASSLVAAGLDEQYF. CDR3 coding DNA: TGTGCCAGCAGCTTAGTAGCGGCCGGCCTCGACGAGCAGTACTTC.

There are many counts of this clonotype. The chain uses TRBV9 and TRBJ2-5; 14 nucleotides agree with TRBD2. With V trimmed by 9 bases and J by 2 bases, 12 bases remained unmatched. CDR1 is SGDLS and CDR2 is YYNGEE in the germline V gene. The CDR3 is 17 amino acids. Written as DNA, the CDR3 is TGTGCCACCACAAAGGAGGGGACTAGCGGGGGTCAAGAGACCCAGTACTTC. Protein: CATTKEGTSGGQETQYF.

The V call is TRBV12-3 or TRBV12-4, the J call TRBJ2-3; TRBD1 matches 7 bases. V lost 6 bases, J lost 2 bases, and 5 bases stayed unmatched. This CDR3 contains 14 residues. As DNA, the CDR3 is TGTGCCAGCAGCCACGGACAGGCCACAGATACGCAGTATTTT. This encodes CASSHGQATDTQYF.

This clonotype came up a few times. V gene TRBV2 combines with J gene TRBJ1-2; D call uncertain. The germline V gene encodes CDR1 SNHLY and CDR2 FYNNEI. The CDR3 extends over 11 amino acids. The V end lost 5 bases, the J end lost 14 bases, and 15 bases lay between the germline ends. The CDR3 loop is CASSRGLAMTF. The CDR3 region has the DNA TGTGCCAGCAGTCGGGGTCTGGCTATGACCTTC.

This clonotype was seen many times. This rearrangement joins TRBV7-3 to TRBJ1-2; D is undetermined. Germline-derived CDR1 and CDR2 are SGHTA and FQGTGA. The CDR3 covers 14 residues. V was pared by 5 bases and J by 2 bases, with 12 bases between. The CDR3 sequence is CASSTGGPNYGYTF. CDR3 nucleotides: TGTGCCAGCAGCACCGGAGGGCCGAACTATGGCTACACCTTC.

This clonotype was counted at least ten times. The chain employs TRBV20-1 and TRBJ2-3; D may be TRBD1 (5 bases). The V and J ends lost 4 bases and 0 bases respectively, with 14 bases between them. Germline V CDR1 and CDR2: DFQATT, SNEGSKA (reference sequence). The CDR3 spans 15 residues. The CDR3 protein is CSAIPRGPSTDTQYF. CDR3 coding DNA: TGCAGTGCTATACCTAGGGGTCCTAGCACAGATACGCAGTATTTT.

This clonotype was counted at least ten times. Here the CDR3 DNA reads TGTGCCAGCAGCTTGTTAGACGCCGCCACTGAAGCTTTCTTT. It encodes CASSLLDAATEAFF. The chain employs TRBV7-9 and TRBJ1-1; no clear D gene. From germline, CDR1 is SEHNR and CDR2 FQNEAQ (reference sequence). There are 14 residues in the CDR3. V was trimmed by 3 bases and J by 4 bases, leaving 12 bases between them.